The 29 T cell receptor beta chains below all came from one sample that was sequenced in a study of cytomegalovirus exposure and HLA in healthy donors. Some clones are missing from TCRdb's copy, which holds only in-frame ones; the method was immunoSEQ multiplex PCR. The data contain some 200,000 clones, about 79% of them singletons. The sample taken for sequencing was PBMCs. The origin of the receptors is a woman aged 30 to 39 in good health and CMV-seropositive.

The chain uses TRBV27 and TRBJ1-5; 7 positions match TRBD1. The CDR3 totals 14 residues. Per germline, CDR1 MNHEY and CDR2 SMNVEV (reference sequence). J was trimmed by 7 bases and V by 3 bases; bases with no gene match: 6. The CDR3 here is CASSFAGGGQPQHF. Here the CDR3 DNA reads TGTGCCAGCAGTTTCGCAGGGGGTGGGCAGCCCCAGCATTTT.

J is TRBJ2-3 and V is TRBV2; 8 nucleotides agree with TRBD2. V dropped 6 bases and J dropped 4; count of bases not matched to a gene: 6. Per germline, CDR1 SNHLY and CDR2 FYNNEI. CDR3 length equals 14 residues. This CDR3 reads CASSQRETPDTQYF. The CDR3 nucleotides read TGTGCCAGCAGCCAGCGGGAGACCCCAGATACGCAGTATTTT.

The J gene is TRBJ1-5, the V gene TRBV19; no definite D call. Germline CDR1 is LNHDA and CDR2 is SQIVND (reference sequence). The V and J ends lost 3 bases and 5 bases respectively, with 8 bases between them. This CDR3 is built from 13 residues. The CDR3 DNA reads TGTGCCAGTAGTATGGCAGAAGATCAGCCCCAGCATTTT. It translates to CASSMAEDQPQHF.

This chain links TRBV7-9 with TRBJ2-7; D is unresolved. Germline values: CDR1 SEHNR, CDR2 FQNEAQ (reference sequence). V gave up 5 bases and J gave up 3 bases, with 17 bases separating them. CDR3 length: 15 residues. The CDR3: CASSPLLAEYYEQYF. The CDR3 nucleotides are TGTGCCAGCAGCCCCCTTCTGGCAGAATACTACGAGCAGTACTTC.

The rearrangement uses TRBV25-1 and TRBJ2-2, with D possibly TRBD1 on 5 matching bases. The V and J ends lost 4 bases and 6 bases respectively, with 12 bases between them. There are 14 residues in the CDR3. Germline CDR1 reads MGHDK; CDR2 reads SYGVNS. CDR3 DNA sequence: TGTGCCAGCAGTGCCTTAGGGGTGTCCGGGGAGCTGTTTTTT. Translation: CASSALGVSGELFF.

The genes are TRBV27 and TRBJ1-4; D call uncertain. Germline V gene sequence: CDR1 MNHEY, CDR2 SMNVEV (reference sequence). With 2 bases removed from V and 4 bases from J, the gap between germline ends came to 11 bases. The length of the CDR3 is 15 residues. The CDR3 coding sequence is TGTGCCAGCAGTTTAAAGTATGGGCGTAATGAAAAACTGTTTTTT. It yields the protein CASSLKYGRNEKLFF.

The chain has TRBV6-1 and TRBJ1-2; maybe TRBD1 (5 bases). The V gene's germline CDR1 is MNHNS and CDR2 SASEGT. CDR3 length equals 13 residues. V lost 2 bases, J lost 6 bases, and 10 bases lay in between. CDR3 amino acids: CASSEIQENGYTF. The CDR3 region has the DNA TGTGCCAGCAGTGAAATACAGGAGAATGGCTACACCTTC.

CDR3 protein: CATSRTSGRSLNEQFF. The CDR3 bases are TGTGCCACCAGCAGAACGAGCGGGAGGTCTTTGAATGAGCAGTTCTTC. The chain is built from TRBV15 and TRBJ2-1; 9 nucleotides match TRBD2. Germline V gives CDR1 LNHNV, CDR2 YYDKDF (reference sequence). CDR3 length equals 16 residues. The ends lost 2 bases at V and 7 bases at J; junction bases unmatched: 9.

The rearrangement uses TRBV7-8 and TRBJ2-7, with 8 bases identical to TRBD1. The CDR3 is 13 amino acids. CDR1 and CDR2 (germline): SGHVS, FQNEAQ. With V trimmed by 5 bases and J by 7 bases, 7 bases remained unmatched. CDR3: CASSPGQGTEQYF. The CDR3 DNA sequence: TGTGCCAGCAGCCCCGGACAGGGTACGGAGCAGTACTTC. The full variable domain, its missing parts supplied by reference TRBV7-8 and TRBJ2-7, is GAGVSQSPRYKVAKRGQDVALRCDPISGHVSLFWYQQALGQGPEFLTYFQNEAQLDKSGLPSDRFFAERPEGSVSTLKIQRTQQEDSAVYLCASSPGQGTEQYFGPGTRLTVT.

The chain joins TRBV27 to TRBJ1-2, with 10 positions matching TRBD1. Germline CDR1 reads MNHEY; CDR2 reads SMNVEV (reference sequence). This CDR3 has 15 amino acids. The V and J ends lost 5 bases and 5 bases, in that order; junction bases with no gene match: 8. The CDR3 here is CASSPWDRGKYGYTF. CDR3 sequence (DNA): TGTGCCAGCAGTCCATGGGACAGGGGAAAGTATGGCTACACCTTC.

V gene TRBV5-1 combines with J gene TRBJ2-1; weak D call: TRBD2 (6 bases). V lost 2 bases and J 8 bases, leaving 11 bases between the germline ends. This CDR3 has 13 residues. The V gene's germline CDR1 is SGHRS and CDR2 YFSETQ. The CDR3 bases are TGCGCCAGCAGCTTTCAGGGCGGGGATGAGCAGTTCTTC. Translating gives CASSFQGGDEQFF.

The rearrangement uses TRBV6-1 and TRBJ1-5; maybe TRBD1 (6 bases). V dropped 3 bases and J dropped 0 bases, with 9 bases sitting between them. Germline CDR1 MNHNS, CDR2 SASEGT. The CDR3 spans 15 residues. The CDR3 loop is CASSDRGNSNQPQHF. CDR3 bases: TGTGCCAGCAGTGACAGGGGAAATAGCAATCAGCCCCAGCATTTT.

The chain couples TRBV7-3 to TRBJ2-1; 9 positions match TRBD2. The germline CDR1 and CDR2 sequences are SGHTA and FQGTGA. With 4 bases clipped from V and 9 bases from J, the junction kept 13 bases outside the gene matches. The CDR3 has 16 amino acids. The CDR3 reads CASSYYPREGSGEQFF. The CDR3 coding sequence is TGTGCCAGCAGCTATTATCCGCGGGAGGGTTCGGGTGAGCAGTTCTTC.

The gene calls are TRBV5-1 and TRBJ2-2, with 9 nucleotides matching TRBD1. V lost 4 bases and J lost 4; bases outside the gene matches: 8. This CDR3 is built from 16 residues. CDR1 and CDR2 (germline): SGHRS, YFSETQ. This CDR3 is CASSITGGVGTGELFF. CDR3 sequence (DNA): TGCGCCAGCAGCATAACAGGGGGCGTTGGCACCGGGGAGCTGTTTTTT.

J is TRBJ2-6 and V is TRBV29-1; 7 bases are a match to TRBD1. Germline V gene data show CDR1 as SQVTM and CDR2 as ANQGSEA. V lost 7 bases to trimming and J lost 0 bases; unmatched junction nucleotides: 9. The CDR3 is 16 amino acids. In DNA form, the CDR3 reads TGCAGCGCCTTATACCGGGACAGCTCTGGGGCCAACGTCCTGACTTTC. Protein: CSALYRDSSGANVLTF.

V gene TRBV18 combines with J gene TRBJ1-5; D is possibly TRBD1 (6 bases). The germline V gene encodes CDR1 KGHSH and CDR2 LQKENI. CDR3 size: 15 residues. Trimming removed 2 bases at V and 3 bases at J, with 11 bases between. DNA for the CDR3: TGTGCCAGCTCACCAGGGGGCCAGGACAATCAGCCCCAGCATTTT. Translating gives CASSPGGQDNQPQHF. The entire variable domain, with the rest obtained from reference TRBV18 and TRBJ1-5, is as follows: NAGVMQNPRHLVRRRGQEARLRCSPMKGHSHVYWYRQLPEEGLKFMVYLQKENIIDESGMPKERFSAEFPKEGPSILRIQQVVRGDSAAYFCASSPGGQDNQPQHFGDGTRLSIL.

As regards this clone: A read error may explain this, as a much larger clone is one base away. The same CDR3 also results from other DNA sequences found in this sample. The genes are TRBV28 and TRBJ2-5; D uncertain. Germline CDR1 and CDR2: MDHEN and SYDVKM. The germline V and J ends were trimmed by 2 bases and 2 bases, with 6 bases remaining between them. The CDR3 contains 13 residues. CDR3 residues: CASSLGGQETQYF. The CDR3 DNA is TGTGCCAGCAGTTTAGGCGGACAAGAGACCCAGTACTTC.

This clone was recorded a few times. The gene calls are TRBV5-1 and TRBJ1-3; D is ambiguous. CDR3 size: 14 residues. Germline V gives CDR1 SGHRS, CDR2 YFSETQ. Trimming removed 7 bases at V and 0 bases at J, with 11 bases between. The CDR3 DNA sequence: TGCGCCAGCGGGGAAGGGAGCTCTGGAAACACCATATATTTT. It yields the protein CASGEGSSGNTIYF.

V gene TRBV28 combines with J gene TRBJ2-7, with TRBD1 as a possible D gene (6 bases). The CDR3 consists of 16 residues. Trimming pared 6 bases from V and 0 bases from J, leaving 18 bases between. From germline, CDR1 is MDHEN and CDR2 SYDVKM. CDR3 sequence: CASSPPRGSSSYEQYF. In DNA, the CDR3 is TGTGCCAGCAGCCCCCCCAGGGGCTCAAGCTCCTACGAGCAGTACTTC.

This sequence joins TRBV27 and TRBJ2-7, with D tentatively TRBD2 (5 bases). CDR1 MNHEY and CDR2 SMNVEV come from the germline V gene (reference sequence). This CDR3 is 14 amino acids long. With 2 bases removed from V and 2 bases from J, the gap between germline ends came to 10 bases. CDR3 amino acids: CASSLSGTTYEQYF. In DNA, the CDR3 is TGTGCCAGCAGTTTAAGCGGAACGACCTACGAGCAGTACTTC.

The rearrangement joins TRBV4-2 to TRBJ1-2; no clear D gene. Germline V CDR1 and CDR2: LGHNA, YNFKEQ. The CDR3 length is 16 residues. Trimming took off 0 bases at V and 2 bases at J, with 13 bases between the two ends. The CDR3 nucleotides are TGTGCCAGCAGCCAAGATGGTGGCCAGTTAAACTATGGCTACACCTTC. Translated, it gives CASSQDGGQLNYGYTF.

V gene TRBV6-5 combines with J gene TRBJ2-2, with 8 bases fitting TRBD2. Germline trimming cut 0 bases from V and 6 bases from J; bases unmatched to any gene: 6. The germline V gene has CDR1 MNHEY and CDR2 SVGAGI. CDR3 length: 16 amino acids. DNA of the CDR3: TGTGCCAGCAGTTACTCGAGACGGGAGGGCGCCGGGGAGCTGTTTTTT. Its translation is CASSYSRREGAGELFF.

The chain combines TRBV11-3 with TRBJ2-3; TRBD2 agrees at 12 bases. J gave up 6 bases and V 3 bases, and 7 bases lay outside the gene matches. The germline V gene encodes CDR1 SGHNT and CDR2 YENEEA. This CDR3 has 16 amino acids. The CDR3 protein is CASSLRLAGASDTQYF. In DNA form, the CDR3 reads TGTGCCAGCAGCTTGAGACTAGCGGGAGCATCGGATACGCAGTATTTT.

This chain links TRBV9 with TRBJ1-1, with 8 bases aligning to TRBD1. Germline values: CDR1 SGDLS, CDR2 YYNGEE. CDR3 length: 17 residues. The V and J ends lost 0 bases and 0 bases, in that order; junction bases with no gene match: 7. CDR3 nucleotides: TGTGCCAGCAGCGTAGCTTCCCAGGGGGCAGTGAACACTGAAGCTTTCTTT. This translates into CASSVASQGAVNTEAFF.

This clone was detected only once. The V gene is TRBV29-1, the J gene TRBJ2-7, with TRBD2 matching 8 bases. This CDR3 is 13 amino acids long. Germline loops: CDR1 SQVTM, CDR2 ANQGSEA. The CDR3: CATVQRGSYEQYF. CDR3 bases: TGCGCCACGGTTCAGCGGGGGTCCTACGAGCAGTACTTC.

CDR3 protein: CASRGTSGTIRNEQFF. Here the CDR3 DNA reads TGTGCCAGCAGGGGGACTAGCGGAACAATTAGGAATGAGCAGTTCTTC. This sequence joins TRBV6-6 and TRBJ2-1; TRBD2 agrees at 11 bases. This CDR3 contains 16 residues. The V gene's germline CDR1 is MNHNY and CDR2 SVGAGI (reference sequence). The J segment lost 7 bases and the V segment lost 6 bases, leaving 11 bases of the junction unmatched.

This clone was detected a few times. Distinct nucleotide sequences in the sample also encode this CDR3. The chain couples TRBV29-1 to TRBJ1-2; tentative D call: TRBD1 (6 bases). V gave up 4 bases and J gave up 7 bases, with 13 bases separating them. The CDR3 is made up of 12 amino acids. Germline V gene lookup returns CDR1 SQVTM and CDR2 ANQGSEA. The CDR3 DNA reads as TGCAGCGTTGTAGTGGGGGCGTCTGGCTACACCTTC. It translates to CSVVVGASGYTF.

This clone was observed a single time. The rearrangement links TRBV20-1 to TRBJ2-1; D is unclear. V was clipped by 4 bases and J by 10 bases, with 8 bases between them. Germline V gives CDR1 DFQATT, CDR2 SNEGSKA (reference sequence). The CDR3 runs 10 residues. CDR3 coding DNA: TGCAGTGCTAAGTTGGAGGAGCAGTTCTTC. Protein: CSAKLEEQFF.

The genes are TRBV28 and TRBJ2-1; 9 bases are shared with TRBD1. Germline values: CDR1 MDHEN, CDR2 SYDVKM. The trim removed 6 bases at V and 5 bases at J, leaving 11 bases unmatched. CDR3 length: 16 residues. The CDR3 here is CASRGGTGGADNEQFF. CDR3 DNA: TGTGCCAGCAGAGGGGGTACAGGGGGCGCGGACAATGAGCAGTTCTTC.